Listed here are 32 T cell receptor beta chains from one sample, sequenced in a study of regulatory T cells in long-lasting Graves disease (TCRdb year 2021). Libraries came from multiplex PCR. The sequencer was an Illumina HiSeq 4000. TCR beta libraries were built with iRepertoire HTBI primers and Arm-PCR amplification of CDR3 regions. Clones were called with MiXCR by TCRdb after fastp trimmed the public reads at Q25, and only in-frame beta chains were retained. Rows matching on CDR3 protein sequence are summarized as one entry with the most common DNA and genes. This sample has more than 650,000 distinct CDR3 sequences in its table, and 25% to 35% of those were observed once. Together, the top ten hold 42% of the sample. Read against the paper, the sample's time point label means: persistent/refractory GD, antithyroid drugs over 5 years with positive TRAb. For both TCR sequencing and RNA sequencing, RNA was extracted from PBMCs in TRIzol.

Sequencing was performed on peripheral blood mononuclear cells (PBMCs), taken when the disease was refractory, from a patient treated with antithyroid drugs. All receptors derive from a female donor with Graves disease.

V gene TRBV27 combines with J gene TRBJ1-2, with D perhaps matching TRBD1 (5 bases). The length of the CDR3 is 14 residues. CDR1 and CDR2 from the germline V gene are MNHEY and SMNVEV (reference sequence). The germline V and J ends were trimmed by 7 bases and 4 bases, with 16 bases remaining between them. CDR3 in amino acids: CASTPIGGFYGYTF. CDR3 nucleotides: TGTGCCAGCACCCCAATCGGGGGGTTCTATGGCTACACCTTC.

This clonotype was counted a few times. This chain joins TRBV19 and TRBJ1-1; TRBD1 agrees at 9 bases. The V and J ends lost 5 bases and 8 bases, in that order; junction bases with no gene match: 15. Looked up from germline, CDR1 is LNHDA and CDR2 is SQIVND (reference sequence). The CDR3 length is 16 residues. CDR3 DNA sequence: TGTGCCAGTAGTCCGTTGCCCGGGACAGGGAGCCTCGAAGCTTTCTTT. This translates into CASSPLPGTGSLEAFF.

The chain links TRBV20-1 to TRBJ1-1; no clear D. The V and J ends lost 2 bases and 4 bases respectively, with 14 bases between them. CDR3 length equals 14 residues. Germline CDR1 and CDR2: DFQATT and SNEGSKA (reference sequence). CDR3: CSARFSEMGTEAFF. The CDR3 region has the DNA TGCAGTGCTAGATTTTCCGAGATGGGCACTGAAGCTTTCTTT.

The V call is TRBV28, the J call TRBJ2-2; D possibly corresponds to TRBD1 (6 bases). The CDR3 covers 16 residues. Germline V gene data show CDR1 as MDHEN and CDR2 as SYDVKM. The V end was cut by 3 bases, the J end by 2 bases, with 13 bases between. This CDR3 is CASSFNGQINTGELFF. The CDR3 bases are TGTGCCAGCAGTTTCAATGGACAGATCAACACCGGGGAGCTGTTTTTT.

The chain joins TRBV29-1 to TRBJ1-1; D is unclear. V lost 3 bases to trimming and J lost 2 bases, with 7 bases between them. The CDR3 is 12 residues long. In germline, CDR1 is SQVTM, CDR2 ANQGSEA. CDR3 protein: CSVEQTNTEAFF. CDR3 sequence (DNA): TGCAGCGTTGAGCAGACCAACACTGAAGCTTTCTTT. Full variable domain (remainder filled in from reference TRBV29-1 and TRBJ1-1): SAVISQKPSRDICQRGTSLTIQCQVDSQVTMMFWYRQQPGQSLTLIATANQGSEATYESGFVIDKFPISRPNLTFSTLTVSNMSPEDSSIYLCSVEQTNTEAFFGQGTRLTVV.

The V call is TRBV5-1, the J call TRBJ1-2; TRBD1 agrees at 8 bases. After removal of 7 bases from V and 8 bases from J, the junction contained 7 bases not matched to a gene. The CDR3 is made up of 12 amino acids. Germline V gives CDR1 SGHRS, CDR2 YFSETQ. CDR3 nucleotide sequence: TGCGCCAGCGGACCGACAGGGGTCGGCTACACCTTC. This translates into CASGPTGVGYTF.

The chain employs TRBV7-9 and TRBJ1-1; maybe TRBD1 (6 bases). V was cut by 3 bases and J by 8 bases, with 19 bases left in between. The germline gives CDR1 SEHNR, CDR2 FQNEAQ (reference sequence). This CDR3 is built from 15 residues. CDR3 loop: CASSLVGARSLEAFF. The CDR3 DNA reads as TGTGCCAGCAGCTTGGTGGGGGCGCGAAGTCTAGAAGCTTTCTTT.

This chain uses TRBV6-9 with TRBJ2-7; D may be TRBD1 or TRBD2 (5 bases each). The CDR3 runs to 15 residues. CDR1 and CDR2 (germline): MNHGY, SVAAGI. V lost 3 bases and J lost 7, with 19 bases in between. CDR3 DNA: TGTGCCAGCAGTTACCAGGGAGTAGCCGAATGGGAGCAGTACTTC. It encodes CASSYQGVAEWEQYF.

This chain links TRBV20-1 with TRBJ1-4; the match to TRBD1 covers 8 bases. Germline V gene data show CDR1 as DFQATT and CDR2 as SNEGSKA (reference sequence). The CDR3 runs 14 residues. Trimming took 3 bases from V and 3 from J; bases not matched to a gene: 3. CDR3 coding DNA: TGCAGTGCTAGGACAGGGGTGTCTAATGAAAAACTGTTTTTT. It yields the protein CSARTGVSNEKLFF.

There are a few counts of this clonotype. The chain recombines TRBV12-3 or TRBV12-4 with TRBJ1-2; D ambiguous. This CDR3 contains 16 residues. Between the trimmed V and J ends, which lost 7 bases and 0 bases, there was a span of 18 bases. CDR3 in DNA: TGTGCCAGCATCCGTGGCTCCGCACCCTCTAACTATGGCTACACCTTC. It is translated as CASIRGSAPSNYGYTF.

The V call is TRBV4-1, the J call TRBJ1-2; D unresolved. In germline, CDR1 is MGHRA, CDR2 YSYEKL. The CDR3 has 12 residues. V dropped 0 bases and J dropped 8 bases, with 7 bases sitting between them. Here the CDR3 reads CASSQEGSGYTF. The CDR3 DNA reads TGCGCCAGCAGCCAAGAAGGTAGCGGCTACACCTTC.

V is TRBV11-2 and J is TRBJ1-2; D perhaps matches TRBD1 (5 bases). Germline assignment: CDR1 SGHAT and CDR2 FQNNGV. CDR3 length: 16 amino acids. V shed 4 bases and J shed 6 bases, with 21 bases lying between them. CDR3 nucleotide sequence: TGTGCCAGCAGCTCTCCGGGACTCGAAGGTGGGGATGGCTACACCTTC. The encoded protein is CASSSPGLEGGDGYTF.

This clonotype was recorded many times. For the CDR3, the DNA is TGCAGCGTCGGCCTTAACACTGAAGCTTTCTTT. It encodes CSVGLNTEAFF. The chain is built from TRBV29-1 and TRBJ1-1; the D is unclear. Germline lookup yields CDR1 SQVTM and CDR2 ANQGSEA. The CDR3 extends over 11 amino acids. V was pared by 6 bases and J by 2 bases, with 7 bases between. The full variable domain, in which reference TRBV29-1 and TRBJ1-1 provide the parts outside the CDR3, is SAVISQKPSRDICQRGTSLTIQCQVDSQVTMMFWYRQQPGQSLTLIATANQGSEATYESGFVIDKFPISRPNLTFSTLTVSNMSPEDSSIYLCSVGLNTEAFFGQGTRLTVV.

This clonotype showed up many times. This sequence joins TRBV2 and TRBJ2-7; D is unclear. The CDR3 length is 14 residues. The V end was cut by 8 bases, the J end by 8 bases, with 22 bases between. CDR1 is SNHLY and CDR2 is FYNNEI in the germline V gene. The CDR3 bases are TGTGCCAGCCTCGCTAGGGCAAGGGAATTCAAGCAGTACTTC. This sequence encodes CASLARAREFKQYF.

This chain links TRBV5-5 with TRBJ1-6, with D perhaps TRBD1 (5 bases). CDR1 is SGHKS, CDR2 YYEKEE, per germline (reference sequence). CDR3 length: 16 amino acids. The germline V and J ends were trimmed by 2 bases and 3 bases, with 12 bases remaining between them. CDR3 amino acids: CASSFQGVDYNSPLHF. For the CDR3, the DNA is TGTGCCAGCAGCTTTCAGGGTGTGGACTATAATTCACCCCTCCACTTT.

The chain combines TRBV7-9 with TRBJ1-4, with 8 positions matching TRBD1. Germline assignment: CDR1 SEHNR and CDR2 FQNEAQ (reference sequence). The CDR3 is 12 amino acids. Losses at the gene ends were 11 bases for V and 4 bases for J; bases not matched to a gene: 3. The CDR3 nucleotides read TGTGCCGGACAGGGAGATAATGAAAAACTGTTTTTT. Residues: CAGQGDNEKLFF.

The rearrangement uses TRBV12-3 or TRBV12-4 and TRBJ1-4; D may be TRBD1 (5 bases). The length of the CDR3 is 14 residues. The ends were cut back, 6 bases at V and 10 bases at J, with 18 bases in the middle. CDR3 region: CASSLGPGQGKLFF. CDR3 coding DNA: TGTGCCAGCAGCTTGGGTCCAGGGCAAGGAAAACTGTTTTTT.

This clonotype came up a few times. The chain uses TRBV5-1 and TRBJ2-7; D may be TRBD1 or TRBD2 (5 bases each). The V gene lost 4 bases and the J gene lost 3 bases, with 11 bases spanning the gap. Germline V gives CDR1 SGHRS, CDR2 YFSETQ. This CDR3 region has 13 residues. The DNA for the CDR3 is TGCGCCAGCAGCCAGGGACCCGGCTACGAGCAGTACTTC. It encodes CASSQGPGYEQYF.

This chain joins TRBV6-2 or TRBV6-3 and TRBJ1-5, with TRBD1 matching over 7 bases. Germline trimming cut 0 bases from V and 6 bases from J; bases unmatched to any gene: 5. Germline CDR1 and CDR2: MNHEY and SVGEGT. This CDR3 is built from 15 residues. The CDR3 nucleotides are TGTGCCAGCAGTTACTCGAGGGGGCAGGTTCAGCCCCAGCATTTT. Translating it yields CASSYSRGQVQPQHF.

In this sample, this clonotype turned up many times. The rearrangement links TRBV27 to TRBJ2-7, with D possibly TRBD2 on 6 matching bases. Looked up from germline, CDR1 is MNHEY and CDR2 is SMNVEV (reference sequence). With 6 bases removed from V and 0 bases from J, the gap between germline ends came to 6 bases. There are 12 residues in the CDR3. The CDR3 loop reads CASRGLSYEQYF. CDR3 sequence (DNA): TGTGCCAGCAGGGGACTCTCCTACGAGCAGTACTTC.

The chain couples TRBV10-3 to TRBJ1-3; TRBD1 agrees at 7 bases. This CDR3 comprises 14 residues. Unmatched junction bases numbered 3, after V lost 7 bases and J lost 0 bases. CDR1 is ENHRY, CDR2 SYGVKD, per germline. The CDR3, as DNA: TGTGCCATCAAAACAGGGGTCTCTGGAAACACCATATATTTT. It is translated as CAIKTGVSGNTIYF.

The V and J genes are TRBV3-1 and TRBJ1-3; no definite D call. The CDR3 contains 14 residues. The germline V gene encodes CDR1 LGHDT and CDR2 YNNKEL (reference sequence). V gave up 0 bases and J gave up 4 bases, with 7 bases separating them. The CDR3 loop is CASSQDIRGNTIYF. Written as DNA, the CDR3 is TGTGCCAGCAGCCAAGATATCCGGGGAAACACCATATATTTT. Full variable domain (rest looked up from reference TRBV3-1 and TRBJ1-3): DTAVSQTPKYLVTQMGNDKSIKCEQNLGHDTMYWYKQDSKKFLKIMFSYNNKELIINETVPNRFSPKSPDKAHLNLHINSLELGDSAVYFCASSQDIRGNTIYFGEGSWLTVV.

The chain carries TRBV10-3 and TRBJ1-5, with a weak D call TRBD1 (6 bases). The CDR3 has 14 amino acids. Trimming took 10 bases from V and 6 from J, leaving 19 bases between them. Germline V gene sequence: CDR1 ENHRY, CDR2 SYGVKD. This chain's CDR3 is CASSRRGAIQPQHF. CDR3 in DNA: TGTGCCAGCAGCCGACGGGGGGCGATTCAGCCCCAGCATTTT.

The V and J genes are TRBV29-1 and TRBJ1-2; 9 nucleotides agree with TRBD1. With V trimmed by 7 bases and J by 3 bases, 9 bases remained unmatched. Germline CDR1 SQVTM, CDR2 ANQGSEA. The CDR3 runs to 14 residues. The CDR3 here is CSAGPGQGYYGYTF. The CDR3 DNA reads as TGCAGCGCGGGCCCGGGACAGGGATACTATGGCTACACCTTC.

This clonotype was counted a few times. J is TRBJ1-1 and V is TRBV12-3 or TRBV12-4, with D tentatively TRBD1 (5 bases). V was trimmed by 6 bases and J by 4 bases, leaving 12 bases between them. The length of the CDR3 is 13 residues. Here the CDR3 reads CASRPTGTTEAFF. The CDR3 nucleotides read TGTGCCAGCAGACCCACAGGTACCACTGAAGCTTTCTTT.

In this sample, this clonotype turned up many times. The chain is built from TRBV12-3 or TRBV12-4 and TRBJ2-4; 8 positions match TRBD1. The CDR3 runs to 15 residues. J gave up 1 base and V 5 bases, and 4 bases lay outside the gene matches. CDR3 nucleotides: TGTGCCAGCAGTCGGACAGGGTTGGCCAAAAACATTCAGTACTTC. It specifies CASSRTGLAKNIQYF.

This clonotype was counted a few times. V usage is TRBV6-1 and J usage is TRBJ1-2; D perhaps matches TRBD1 (6 bases). Germline loops: CDR1 MNHNS, CDR2 SASEGT. The germline V and J ends were trimmed by 5 bases and 0 bases, with 10 bases remaining between them. The CDR3 is 14 amino acids. The CDR3 loop reads CASSHREANYGYTF. The CDR3 DNA reads as TGTGCCAGCAGTCACAGGGAAGCTAACTATGGCTACACCTTC.

The genes are TRBV6-5 and TRBJ2-7, with D possibly matching TRBD1 (6 bases). This CDR3 has 14 amino acids. Germline V gene sequence: CDR1 MNHEY, CDR2 SVGAGI. V lost 1 base and J lost 1, with 8 bases in between. CDR3 region: CASSYLGASYEQYF. The CDR3 bases are TGTGCCAGCAGTTACTTGGGGGCATCCTACGAGCAGTACTTC.

This chain joins TRBV19 and TRBJ1-2; D possibly corresponds to TRBD1 (6 bases). This CDR3 is 14 amino acids long. CDR1 and CDR2 from the germline V gene are LNHDA and SQIVND (reference sequence). Trimming took off 7 bases at V and 8 bases at J, with 20 bases between the two ends. The DNA of the CDR3 is TGTGCCAGTACCTCGACAGGATCTCCCGAGGGCTACACCTTC. Protein: CASTSTGSPEGYTF.

This sequence joins TRBV5-1 and TRBJ1-3; 8 bases map to TRBD1. The junction had 6 bases not matched to a gene; V was cut back by 0 bases and J by 1 base. There are 17 residues in the CDR3. Germline V gives CDR1 SGHRS, CDR2 YFSETQ. The CDR3 DNA follows: TGCGCCAGCAGCTTGGGGGACAGGACGAGGTCTGGAAACACCATATATTTT. Amino acid sequence: CASSLGDRTRSGNTIYF.

This rearrangement joins TRBV6-4 to TRBJ2-7; 14 bases fit TRBD2. J was trimmed by 4 bases and V by 5 bases; bases with no gene match: 10. Germline V gene data show CDR1 as MRHNA and CDR2 as SNTAGT. This CDR3 has 17 amino acids. For the CDR3, the DNA is TGTGCCAGCAGTCAGCCAGGGACTAGCGGGAGCTTATACGAGCAGTACTTC. Translated, it gives CASSQPGTSGSLYEQYF.

V gene TRBV10-3 combines with J gene TRBJ2-7, with D uncertain. Germline CDR1 ENHRY, CDR2 SYGVKD. The CDR3 loop spans 13 amino acids. Trimming removed 4 bases from V and 2 bases from J, with 9 bases in between. The CDR3 here is CAISVEVAYEQYF. CDR3 DNA sequence: TGTGCCATCAGTGTAGAAGTGGCCTACGAGCAGTACTTC.